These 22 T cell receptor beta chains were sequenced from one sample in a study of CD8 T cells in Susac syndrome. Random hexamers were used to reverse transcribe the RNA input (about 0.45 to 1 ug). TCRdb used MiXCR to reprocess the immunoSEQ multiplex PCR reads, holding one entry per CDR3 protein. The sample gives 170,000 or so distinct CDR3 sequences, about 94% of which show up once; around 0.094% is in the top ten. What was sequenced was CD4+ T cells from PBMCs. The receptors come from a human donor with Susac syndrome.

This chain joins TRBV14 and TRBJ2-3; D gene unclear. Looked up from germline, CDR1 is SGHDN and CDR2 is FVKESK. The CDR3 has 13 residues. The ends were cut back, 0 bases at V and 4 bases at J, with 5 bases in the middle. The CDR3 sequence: CASSQEFPDTQYF. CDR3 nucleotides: TGTGCCAGCAGCCAAGAATTCCCAGATACGCAGTATTTT.

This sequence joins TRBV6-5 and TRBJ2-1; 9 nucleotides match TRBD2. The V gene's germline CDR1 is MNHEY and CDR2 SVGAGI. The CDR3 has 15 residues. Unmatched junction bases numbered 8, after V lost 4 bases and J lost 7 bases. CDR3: CASSSAGGPWNEQFF. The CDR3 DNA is TGTGCCAGCAGTTCCGCGGGGGGGCCATGGAATGAGCAGTTCTTC.

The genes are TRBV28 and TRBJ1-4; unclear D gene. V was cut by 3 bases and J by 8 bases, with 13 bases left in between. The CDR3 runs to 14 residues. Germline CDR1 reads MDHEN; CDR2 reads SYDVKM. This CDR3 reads CASSFGGFREKLFF. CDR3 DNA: TGTGCCAGCAGTTTTGGAGGGTTTCGGGAAAAACTGTTTTTT.

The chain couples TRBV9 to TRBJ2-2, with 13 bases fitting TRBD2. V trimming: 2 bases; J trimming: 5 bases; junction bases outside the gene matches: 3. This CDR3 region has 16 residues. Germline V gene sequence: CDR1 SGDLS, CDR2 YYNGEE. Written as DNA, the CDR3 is TGTGCCAGCAGCGTTCGGGGACTAGCGGGGACCGGGGAGCTGTTTTTT. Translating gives CASSVRGLAGTGELFF.

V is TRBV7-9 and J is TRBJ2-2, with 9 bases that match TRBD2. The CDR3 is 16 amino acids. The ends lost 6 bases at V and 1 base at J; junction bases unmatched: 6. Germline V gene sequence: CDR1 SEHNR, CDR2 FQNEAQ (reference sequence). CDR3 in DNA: TGTGCCAGCAGTTCTATAGCGGGAGTGAACACCGGGGAGCTGTTTTTT. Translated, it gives CASSSIAGVNTGELFF.

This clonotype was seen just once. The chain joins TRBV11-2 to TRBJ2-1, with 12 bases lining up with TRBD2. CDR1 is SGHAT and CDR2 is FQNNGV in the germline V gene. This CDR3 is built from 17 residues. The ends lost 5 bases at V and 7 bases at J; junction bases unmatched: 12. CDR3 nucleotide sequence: TGTGCCAGCAGCCCCATCCCACTAGCGGGAGGTCGTAATGAGCAGTTCTTC. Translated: CASSPIPLAGGRNEQFF.

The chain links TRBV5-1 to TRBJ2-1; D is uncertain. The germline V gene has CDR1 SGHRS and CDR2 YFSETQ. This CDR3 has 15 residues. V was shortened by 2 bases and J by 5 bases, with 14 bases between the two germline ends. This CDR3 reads CASSLPGSEDNEQFF. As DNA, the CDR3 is TGCGCCAGCAGCTTACCGGGCTCCGAAGACAATGAGCAGTTCTTC.

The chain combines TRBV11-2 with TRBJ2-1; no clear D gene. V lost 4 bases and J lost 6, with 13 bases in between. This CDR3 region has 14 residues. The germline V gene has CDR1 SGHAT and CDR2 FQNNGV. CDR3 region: CASSSPPPRNEQFF. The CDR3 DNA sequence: TGTGCCAGCAGCTCTCCTCCCCCCCGCAATGAGCAGTTCTTC. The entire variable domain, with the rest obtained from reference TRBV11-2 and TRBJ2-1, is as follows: EAGVAQSPRYKIIEKRQSVAFWCNPISGHATLYWYQQILGQGPKLLIQFQNNGVVDDSQLPKDRFSAERLKGVDSTLKIQPAKLEDSAVYLCASSSPPPRNEQFFGPGTRLTVL.

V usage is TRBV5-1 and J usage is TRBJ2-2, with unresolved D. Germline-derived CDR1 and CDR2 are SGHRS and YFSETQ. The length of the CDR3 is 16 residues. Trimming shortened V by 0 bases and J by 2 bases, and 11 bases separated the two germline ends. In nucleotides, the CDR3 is TGCGCCAGCAGCTTGGGAAGCGAGACAAACACCGGGGAGCTGTTTTTT. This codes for CASSLGSETNTGELFF.

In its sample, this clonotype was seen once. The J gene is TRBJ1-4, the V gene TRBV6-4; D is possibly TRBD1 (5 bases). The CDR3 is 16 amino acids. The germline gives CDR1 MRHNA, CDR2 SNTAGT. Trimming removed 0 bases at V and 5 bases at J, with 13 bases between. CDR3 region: CASSDSIPPGNEKLFF. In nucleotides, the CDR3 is TGTGCCAGCAGTGACTCGATTCCTCCAGGGAATGAAAAACTGTTTTTT.

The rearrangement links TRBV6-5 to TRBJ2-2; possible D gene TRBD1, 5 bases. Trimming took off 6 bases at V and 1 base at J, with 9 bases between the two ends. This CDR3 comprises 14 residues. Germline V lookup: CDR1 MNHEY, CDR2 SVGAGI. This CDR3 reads CASSPDRNTGELFF. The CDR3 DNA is TGTGCCAGCAGCCCCGACAGGAACACCGGGGAGCTGTTTTTT.

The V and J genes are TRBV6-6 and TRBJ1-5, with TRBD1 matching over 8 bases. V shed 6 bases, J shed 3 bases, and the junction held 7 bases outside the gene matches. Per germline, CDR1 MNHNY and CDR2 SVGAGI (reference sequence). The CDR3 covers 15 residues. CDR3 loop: CASRRTGNNNQPQHF. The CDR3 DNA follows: TGTGCCAGCAGGCGGACAGGGAACAACAATCAGCCCCAGCATTTT.

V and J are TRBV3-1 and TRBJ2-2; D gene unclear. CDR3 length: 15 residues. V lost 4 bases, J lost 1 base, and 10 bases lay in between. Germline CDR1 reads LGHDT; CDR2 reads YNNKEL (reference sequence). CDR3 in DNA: TGTGCCAGCAGCCCCAGGACGGAGAACACCGGGGAGCTGTTTTTT. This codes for CASSPRTENTGELFF. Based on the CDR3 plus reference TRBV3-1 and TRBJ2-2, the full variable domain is DTAVSQTPKYLVTQMGNDKSIKCEQNLGHDTMYWYKQDSKKFLKIMFSYNNKELIINETVPNRFSPKSPDKAHLNLHINSLELGDSAVYFCASSPRTENTGELFFGEGSRLTVL.

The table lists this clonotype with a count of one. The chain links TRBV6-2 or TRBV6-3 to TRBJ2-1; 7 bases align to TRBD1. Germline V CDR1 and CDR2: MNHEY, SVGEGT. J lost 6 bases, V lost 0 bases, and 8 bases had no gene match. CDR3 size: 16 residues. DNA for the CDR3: TGTGCCAGCAGTTACTCCCTTAACAGGGGAGTCAATGAGCAGTTCTTC. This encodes CASSYSLNRGVNEQFF.

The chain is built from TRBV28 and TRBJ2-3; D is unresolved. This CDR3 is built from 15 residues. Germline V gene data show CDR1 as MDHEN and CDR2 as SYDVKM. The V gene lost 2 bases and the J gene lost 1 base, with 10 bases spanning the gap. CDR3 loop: CASSLLGRRTDTQYF. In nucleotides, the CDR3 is TGTGCCAGCAGTTTACTGGGCAGACGCACAGATACGCAGTATTTT.

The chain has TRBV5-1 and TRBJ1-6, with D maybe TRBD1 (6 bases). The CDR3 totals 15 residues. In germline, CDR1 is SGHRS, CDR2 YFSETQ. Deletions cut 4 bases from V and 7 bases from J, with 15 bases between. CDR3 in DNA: TGCGCCAGCAGCACCCGGGACACCCGGAATTCACCCCTCCACTTT. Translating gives CASSTRDTRNSPLHF.

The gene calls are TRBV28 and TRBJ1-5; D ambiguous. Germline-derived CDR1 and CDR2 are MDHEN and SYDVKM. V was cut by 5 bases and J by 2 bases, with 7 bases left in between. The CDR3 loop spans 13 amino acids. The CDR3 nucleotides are TGTGCCAGCAGTCCATACGGCAATCAGCCCCAGCATTTT. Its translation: CASSPYGNQPQHF.

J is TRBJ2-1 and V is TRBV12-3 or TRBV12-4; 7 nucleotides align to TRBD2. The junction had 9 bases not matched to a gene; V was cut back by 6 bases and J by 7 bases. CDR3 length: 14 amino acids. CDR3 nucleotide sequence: TGTGCCAGCAGACCCGTGGGGGGGGGAAATGAGCAGTTCTTC. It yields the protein CASRPVGGGNEQFF.

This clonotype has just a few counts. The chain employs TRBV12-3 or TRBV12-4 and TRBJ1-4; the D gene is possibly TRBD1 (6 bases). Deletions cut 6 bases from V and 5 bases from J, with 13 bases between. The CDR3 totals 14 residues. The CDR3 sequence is CASSQDRANEKLFF. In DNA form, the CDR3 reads TGTGCCAGCAGCCAGGACAGAGCGAATGAAAAACTGTTTTTT.

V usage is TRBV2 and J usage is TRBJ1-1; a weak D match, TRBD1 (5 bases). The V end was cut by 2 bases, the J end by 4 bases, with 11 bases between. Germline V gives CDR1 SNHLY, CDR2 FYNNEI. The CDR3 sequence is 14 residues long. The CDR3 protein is CASSELSGRTEAFF. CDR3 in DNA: TGTGCCAGCAGTGAACTGTCGGGGCGCACTGAAGCTTTCTTT.

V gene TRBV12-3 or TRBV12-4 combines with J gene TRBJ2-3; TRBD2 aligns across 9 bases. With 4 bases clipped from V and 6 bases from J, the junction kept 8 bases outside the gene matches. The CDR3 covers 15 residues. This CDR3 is CASSSLRTSVDTQYF. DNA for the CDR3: TGTGCCAGCAGTTCCCTCCGGACTAGCGTCGATACGCAGTATTTT.

The CDR3 DNA reads TGTGCCACCAGCAGAGCTTGGGGACAGGGTGTCCCCGAGCAGTACTTC. Residues: CATSRAWGQGVPEQYF. V usage is TRBV15 and J usage is TRBJ2-7; 9 bases fit TRBD1. With 1 base clipped from V and 6 bases from J, the junction kept 10 bases outside the gene matches. The germline gives CDR1 LNHNV, CDR2 YYDKDF (reference sequence). The CDR3 covers 16 residues.